This entry features one TCR beta chain sequence. Its antigen remains undetermined. No base qualities exist here, and no much larger clone lies one base off it. The ViraFEST assay stimulated PBMC with viral peptide pools and then used TCR sequencing to identify antigen-specific CD4+ T cell clonotypes by expansion. After around 11 days of culture, CD4+ T cells were isolated with the EasySep CD4+ T cell isolation kit. Healthy vaccine recipients had no prior SARS-CoV-2 infection, confirmed by negative nucleocapsid antibodies before and after vaccination. Each well held some 1.9 million PBMC cultured in IMDM containing approximately 5.3% human AB serum, 8 to 10 IU/ml IL-2 and gentamicin, along with around 9.1 ug/ml peptides. On days 3 and 7, half of the culture medium was replaced with fresh IL-2-containing medium. Unless otherwise noted, each peptide stimulation condition was cultured in triplicate wells. PBMC were separated from whole blood using Ficoll-Paque Plus gradient centrifugation and were then either cryopreserved at -140C or used fresh. The spike proteins of SARS-CoV-2 and of the common cold coronaviruses HCoV-NL63, HCoV-OC43 and HCoV-229E were spanned by overlapping peptide pools. The QIAamp micro DNA kit was used to extract genomic DNA from the cultured CD4+ T cells.

The CDR3, cysteine through phenylalanine, is 16 amino acids long. Only the CDR3 portion is preserved as DNA: 48 bases, with reading frame beginning at the first base. CDR1 and CDR2, per the germline V gene, are SGDLS and YYNGEE. Germline trimming amounts to 3 bases on V and 6 bases on J, with 11 as the count of junction bases outside the gene matches. This entry is derived from a study of vaccination effects on CD4 cells after COVID-19 (dated by TCRdb to the early 2020s). Notes on the research overall: Each participant got two doses of an mRNA SARS-CoV-2 vaccine, either BNT162b2 or mRNA-1273. In both COVID-19 convalescent patients and infection-naive vaccine recipients, the study compared SARS-CoV-2 spike-specific CD4+ TCR repertoires from before mRNA vaccination with those from after it. A total of around eleven COVID-19 convalescent patients and a handful of SARS-CoV-2-naive healthy vaccine recipients were included in the full study. The Oncomine TCR Beta short-read assay on an Illumina iSeq 100 was used to sequence cultures from other donors in the study.

Libraries were built with the immunoSEQ multiplex PCR assay. DNA from the CD4+ T cells that had been cultured and isolated underwent TCR beta CDR3 sequencing. Under the source paper's analysis protocol: Non-productive TCR sequences were removed, reads were trimmed to the CDR3 region, and CDR3s of at least 7 amino acids were retained. Antigen-specific clonotypes were identified with the MANAFEST web app by comparing expansion in peptide wells against reference cultures. Positive clones required FDR<0.05 expansion versus reference and all other wells, odds ratio above 5, and frequency above 0.1% in two replicate wells. A clonotype was called cross-reactive if it was significantly expanded both in SARS-CoV-2 spike wells and in at least one common cold coronavirus spike condition. Levenshtein distance calculated with the stringdist R package was used to assess CDR3 similarity, and unrooted trees were constructed with ape in R 3.6.1. The table comes from immuneACCESS by way of TCRdb, which keeps in-frame sequences with V and J called. Part of the clones is missing from these tables; in studies checked, under half for an unresolved V gene and the rest for unknown reasons. V and J calls and clone size are copied from that table; D and trimming were computed from the DNA. Recorded for this sample are about 43,000 clones; roughly four fifths of them occurred a single time. The ten largest clones represent 10% to 12% of the sample.

The full study reports these points: At late post-vaccination timepoints, both infection-induced and vaccine-induced clones showed marked clonal contraction, consistent with waning T cell responses. In healthy vaccine recipients, vaccine-induced clones were almost all SARS-CoV-2 mono-reactive, with only 1 of 255 cross-reactive with common cold coronaviruses. Limitations of the study were the small number of convalescent patients and the absence of early post-infection timepoints.

The TCR comes from a human donor who received a COVID-19 vaccine. The receptor chain draws on TRBV9 and TRBJ2-1, and TRBD2 matches 8 of the central bases. The source material was CD4+ T cells from PBMCs cultured with SARS-CoV-2 spike peptides, sampled before COVID-19 vaccination. According to the study, the label for this sample's cell subset or site signals: SARS-CoV-2 spike overlapping peptide pool stimulation. In nucleotides, the sequence is TGTGCCAGCAGCGCGGGGGGGGACCGATGGTCCAATGAGCAGTTCTTC. This is translated as CASSAGGDRWSNEQFF.